This T cell receptor beta chain derives from a study of Tregs in tolerant kidney transplant recipients. Study conclusions and caveats: Biological reproducibility was not directly addressed, but technical replication error appeared minimal. Tregs expanded with activated donor B cells seemed most donor-specific.

Produced via immunoSEQ multiplex PCR; TCRdb's table is partial and in-frame only. This sample contains some 14,000 clones. As for this clone: The antigen remains undetermined.

Recipients received nonmyeloablative bone marrow transplants from related graft donors, with transient mixed chimerism. The source was CD8+ T cells from blood (PBMCs), collected 6 months after the transplant. The receptor was derived from a human patient who received a combined kidney and bone marrow transplant. These T cells may partly come from the graft donor.

The CDR3: CASSLPAESYEQYF. CDR3 DNA, as far as it was read: TGTGCCAGCAGCTTACCAGCGGAGTCCTACGAG. The J gene is TRBJ2-7, the V gene TRBV5-6; weak D call: TRBD2 (5 bases). The read terminates 3 residues before the CDR3 end, so the remaining end is supplied by the germline J gene. The germline V and J ends were trimmed by 2 bases and 1 base, with 10 bases remaining between them. This CDR3 is 14 amino acids long. Germline loops: CDR1 SGHDT, CDR2 YYEEEE. Full variable domain (remainder filled in from reference TRBV5-6 and TRBJ2-7): DAGVTQSPTHLIKTRGQQVTLRCSPKSGHDTVSWYQQALGQGPQFIFQYYEEEERQRGNFPDRFSGHQFPNYSSELNVNALLLGDSALYLCASSLPAESYEQYFGPGTRLTVT.